These T cell receptor beta chains were read from a single sample in a study of graft-versus-host responses after intestinal transplantation. TCRdb keeps only in-frame clones here, not all; method: immunoSEQ multiplex PCR. Counted here are about 20,000 clones, about nine tenths occurring once; the ten biggest clones make up around 49%. The sample was bone marrow, taken about 130 days after transplant. These receptors all stem from a human patient who received an intestinal transplant, so some T cells may come from the graft donor. Each CDR3 is given with its conserved first and last residue.

V: TRBV6-1
J: TRBJ1-4
CDR3: CATAGSLNEKLFF

V: TRBV18
J: TRBJ2-4
CDR3: CASSLSTRTSLKNIQYF

V: TRBV2
J: TRBJ2-3
CDR3: CASSLEYTDTQYF

V: TRBV28
J: TRBJ2-6
CDR3: CASSLASGANVLTF

V: TRBV6-5
J: TRBJ2-7
CDR3: CASSQGQGRRSEQYF

V: TRBV29-1
J: TRBJ2-6
CDR3: CSVEDRRTSGANVLTF

V: TRBV27
J: TRBJ2-7
CDR3: CASSLSPPRYNEQYF

V: TRBV19
J: TRBJ1-5
CDR3: CASTRNQPQHF

V: TRBV7-3
J: TRBJ2-7
CDR3: CASSLLAGGRDEQYF

V: TRBV5-6
J: TRBJ2-7
CDR3: CASSTRVGSWQYF

V: TRBV2
J: TRBJ2-6
CDR3: CASSSTGTPGANVLTF

V: TRBV9
J: TRBJ2-2
CDR3: CASSEGQGRTGELFF

V: TRBV7-9
J: TRBJ2-3
CDR3: CASSLSLPDTQYF

V: TRBV19
J: TRBJ2-1
CDR3: CASSPLRGRARNEQFF

V: TRBV7-8
J: TRBJ1-1
CDR3: CASSLGTAYTEAFF